This T cell receptor (beta chain) appears in the sequencing data of a study of early T cells in non-severe SARS-CoV-2 infection. Study-level information: Whole-blood bulk RNA, unsorted, was sequenced, and chains were unpaired.

Individual cDNA molecules received unique molecular identifiers during library preparation. In TCRdb, the 5' RACE reads were re-called with MiXCR into one record per CDR3 protein. The sample has fewer than 85,000 distinct CDR3 sequences, around 12% seen once; the top ten hold around 4.5%. Per germline, CDR1 SGHAT and CDR2 FQNNGV. This CDR3 region has 16 residues. V gave up 2 bases and J gave up 6 bases, with 18 bases separating them. The V and J genes are TRBV11-2 and TRBJ2-3; maybe TRBD1 (6 bases). The sample taken for sequencing was whole blood. The TCR sequence derives from an adult who was a healthcare worker with PCR-confirmed SARS-CoV-2 infection or an uninfected control (not recorded which). The CDR3 region has the DNA TGTGCCAGCAGCTTACGGGACACGCCGTTTCCCGATACGCAGTATTTT. Translation gives CASSLRDTPFPDTQYF.